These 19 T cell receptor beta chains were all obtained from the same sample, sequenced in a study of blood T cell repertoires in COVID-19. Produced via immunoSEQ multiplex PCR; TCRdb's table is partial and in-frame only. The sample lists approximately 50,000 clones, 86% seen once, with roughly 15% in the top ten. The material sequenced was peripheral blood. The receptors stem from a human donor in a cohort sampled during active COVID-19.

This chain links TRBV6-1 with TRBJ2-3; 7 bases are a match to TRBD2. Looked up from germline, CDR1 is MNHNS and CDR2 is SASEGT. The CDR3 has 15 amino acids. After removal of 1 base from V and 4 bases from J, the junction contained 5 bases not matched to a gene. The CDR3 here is CASSEVGGDPDTQYF. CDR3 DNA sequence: TGTGCCAGCAGTGAAGTGGGAGGGGACCCAGATACGCAGTATTTT.

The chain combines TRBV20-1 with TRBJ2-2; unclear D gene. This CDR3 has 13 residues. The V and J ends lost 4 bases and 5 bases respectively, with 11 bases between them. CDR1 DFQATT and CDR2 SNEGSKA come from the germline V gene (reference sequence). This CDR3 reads CSANEHGTGELFF. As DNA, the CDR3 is TGCAGTGCTAATGAGCACGGTACCGGGGAGCTGTTTTTT.

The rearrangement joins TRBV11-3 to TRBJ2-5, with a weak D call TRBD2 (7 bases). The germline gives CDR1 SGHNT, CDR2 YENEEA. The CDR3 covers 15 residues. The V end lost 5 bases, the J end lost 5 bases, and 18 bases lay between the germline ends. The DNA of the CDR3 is TGTGCCAGCAGCCGCAAGGGGGGGGGCCTTGAGACCCAGTACTTC. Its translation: CASSRKGGGLETQYF.

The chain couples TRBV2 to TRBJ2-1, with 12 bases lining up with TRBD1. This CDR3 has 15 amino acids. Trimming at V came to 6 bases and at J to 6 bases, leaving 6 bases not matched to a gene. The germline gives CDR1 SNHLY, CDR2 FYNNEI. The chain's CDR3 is CASRAPGQGANEQFF. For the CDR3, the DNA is TGTGCCAGCAGAGCTCCGGGACAGGGGGCCAATGAGCAGTTCTTC.

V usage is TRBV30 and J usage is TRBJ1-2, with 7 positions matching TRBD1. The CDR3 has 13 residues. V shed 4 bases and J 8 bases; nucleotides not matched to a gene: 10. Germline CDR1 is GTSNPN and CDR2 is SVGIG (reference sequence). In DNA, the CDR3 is TGTGCCTGGAACCCTACAGGGGCCGGCGGCTACACCTTC. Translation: CAWNPTGAGGYTF.

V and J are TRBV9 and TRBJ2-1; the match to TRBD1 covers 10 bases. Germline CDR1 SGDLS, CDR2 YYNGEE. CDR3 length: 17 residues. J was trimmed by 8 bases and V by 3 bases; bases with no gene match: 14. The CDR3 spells CASSAKDPGQGSDEQFF. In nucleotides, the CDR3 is TGTGCCAGCAGCGCCAAAGATCCGGGACAGGGGAGCGATGAGCAGTTCTTC. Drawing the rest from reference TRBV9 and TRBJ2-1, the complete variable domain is DSGVTQTPKHLITATGQRVTLRCSPRSGDLSVYWYQQSLDQGLQFLIQYYNGEERAKGNILERFSAQQFPDLHSELNLSSLELGDSALYFCASSAKDPGQGSDEQFFGPGTRLTVL.

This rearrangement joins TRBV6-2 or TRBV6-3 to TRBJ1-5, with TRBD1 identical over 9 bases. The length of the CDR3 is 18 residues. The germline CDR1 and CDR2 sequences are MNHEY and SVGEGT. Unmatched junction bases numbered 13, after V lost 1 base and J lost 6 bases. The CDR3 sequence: CASSYYEIDRGRLQPQHF. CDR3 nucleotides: TGTGCCAGCAGTTACTACGAAATTGACAGGGGGAGACTTCAGCCCCAGCATTTT.

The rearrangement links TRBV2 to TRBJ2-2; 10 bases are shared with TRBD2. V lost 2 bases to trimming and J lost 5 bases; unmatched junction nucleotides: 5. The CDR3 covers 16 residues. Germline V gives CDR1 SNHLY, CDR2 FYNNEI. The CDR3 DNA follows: TGTGCCAGCAGTGAAAGGCTAGCGGGAGTGACCGGGGAGCTGTTTTTT. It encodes CASSERLAGVTGELFF.

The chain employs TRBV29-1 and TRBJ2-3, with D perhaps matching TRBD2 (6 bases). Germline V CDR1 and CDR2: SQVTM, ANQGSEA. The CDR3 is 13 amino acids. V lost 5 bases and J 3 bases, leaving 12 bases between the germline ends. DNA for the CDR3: TGCAGCGTTTCCCGCGGGGCAACAGATACGCAGTATTTT. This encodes CSVSRGATDTQYF.

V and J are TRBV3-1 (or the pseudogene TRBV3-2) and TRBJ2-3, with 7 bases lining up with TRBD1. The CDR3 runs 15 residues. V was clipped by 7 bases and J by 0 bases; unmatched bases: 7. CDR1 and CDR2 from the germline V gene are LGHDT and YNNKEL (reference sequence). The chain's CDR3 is CASNFGQASTDTQYF. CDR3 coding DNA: TGTGCCAGCAACTTCGGACAGGCTAGCACAGATACGCAGTATTTT.

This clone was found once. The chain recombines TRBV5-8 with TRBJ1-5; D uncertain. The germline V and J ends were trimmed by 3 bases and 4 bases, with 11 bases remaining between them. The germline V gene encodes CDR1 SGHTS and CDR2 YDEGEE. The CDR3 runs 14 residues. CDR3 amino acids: CASSYRGTNQPQHF. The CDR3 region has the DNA TGTGCCAGCAGCTACCGCGGTACTAATCAGCCCCAGCATTTT.

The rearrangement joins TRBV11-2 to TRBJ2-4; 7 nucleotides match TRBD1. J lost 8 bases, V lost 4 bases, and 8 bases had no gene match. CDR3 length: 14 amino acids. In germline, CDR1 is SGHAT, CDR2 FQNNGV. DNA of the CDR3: TGTGCCAGCAGCTCAAGACAGGGAGAGGACATTCAGTACTTC. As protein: CASSSRQGEDIQYF.

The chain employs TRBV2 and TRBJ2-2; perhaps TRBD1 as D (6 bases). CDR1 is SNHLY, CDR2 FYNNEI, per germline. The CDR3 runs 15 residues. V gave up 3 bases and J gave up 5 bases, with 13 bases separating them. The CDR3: CASSDRWGPTGELFF. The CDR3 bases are TGTGCCAGCAGTGATCGGTGGGGGCCTACCGGGGAGCTGTTTTTT.

This CDR3 is CASSFPRGTPNYGYTF. The CDR3 bases are TGTGCCAGCAGCTTCCCACGGGGTACACCTAACTATGGCTACACCTTC. This sequence joins TRBV28 and TRBJ1-2; D is uncertain. This CDR3 is 16 amino acids long. V dropped 6 bases and J dropped 0 bases, with 17 bases sitting between them. From germline, CDR1 is MDHEN and CDR2 SYDVKM.

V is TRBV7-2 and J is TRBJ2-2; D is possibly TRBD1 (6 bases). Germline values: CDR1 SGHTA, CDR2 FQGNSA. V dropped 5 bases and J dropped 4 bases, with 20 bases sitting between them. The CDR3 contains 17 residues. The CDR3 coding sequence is TGTGCCAGCAGCCCCGGGACATTTACGAAGAGCACCGGGGAGCTGTTTTTT. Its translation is CASSPGTFTKSTGELFF.

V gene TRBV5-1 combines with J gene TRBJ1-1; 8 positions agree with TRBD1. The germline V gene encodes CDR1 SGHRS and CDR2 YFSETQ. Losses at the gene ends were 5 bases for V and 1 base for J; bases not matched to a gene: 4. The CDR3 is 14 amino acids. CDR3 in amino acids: CASRPGGGNTEAFF. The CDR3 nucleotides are TGCGCCAGCAGACCAGGGGGCGGGAACACTGAAGCTTTCTTT.

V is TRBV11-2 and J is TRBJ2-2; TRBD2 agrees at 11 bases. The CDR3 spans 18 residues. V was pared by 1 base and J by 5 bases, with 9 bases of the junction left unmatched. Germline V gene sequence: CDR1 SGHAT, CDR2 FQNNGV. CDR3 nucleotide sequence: TGTGCCAGCAGCTTAGTTGTTAGGGCTAGCGGGAGGACCGGGGAGCTGTTTTTT. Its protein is CASSLVVRASGRTGELFF.

The CDR3 sequence: CASRGDTDEKLFF. The DNA of the CDR3 is TGTGCCAGCAGGGGGGACACAGATGAAAAACTGTTTTTT. The rearrangement joins TRBV2 to TRBJ1-4; D is perhaps TRBD1 (6 bases). CDR1 is SNHLY, CDR2 FYNNEI, per germline. V lost 6 bases and J lost 6, with 11 bases in between. The CDR3 has 13 residues.

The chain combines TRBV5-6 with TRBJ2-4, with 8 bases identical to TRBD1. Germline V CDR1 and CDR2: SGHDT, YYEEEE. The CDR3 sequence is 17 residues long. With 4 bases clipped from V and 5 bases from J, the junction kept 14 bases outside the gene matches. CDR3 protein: CASSIRGTGGLQNIQYF. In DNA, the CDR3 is TGTGCCAGCAGCATCCGGGGGACAGGAGGCCTTCAAAACATTCAGTACTTC.